The clone carrying this T cell receptor beta chain was detected a few times. Its matching antigen is unknown. The CDR3 sequence is 13 residues long. V was pared by 6 bases and J by 8 bases, with 7 bases of the junction left unmatched. Germline values: CDR1 MNHEY, CDR2 SVGAGI. Extracted RNA was reverse transcribed, and the resulting cDNA served as sequencing template. Generated by immunoSEQ multiplex PCR, the TCRdb table keeps only in-frame clones and is missing some. The table records around 69,000 clones, 50% to 75% of them present only once. These data come from a study of CD8+ T cells in alopecia areata. Study as a whole: Treated patients took oral tofacitinib at 5 to 10 mg twice daily. Regarding the study as a whole: Lesional scalp exceeded normal scalp in clonality, especially in alopecia totalis/universalis.

The clonotype was recovered from a human donor with alopecia areata. The sequencing here drew on CD8+ T cells sorted from blood, taken at week 0. The chain employs TRBV6-5 and TRBJ2-1; 7 bases line up with TRBD1. The CDR3, as DNA: TGTGCCAGCAGACCGACAGGGTTGGATGAGCAGTTCTTC. Residues: CASRPTGLDEQFF.